These 2 T cell receptor beta chains were all obtained from the same sample, sequenced in a study of blood T cell repertoires in COVID-19. Assay used: immunoSEQ multiplex PCR; TCRdb lists only in-frame clones, some missing. The repertoire holds more than 15,000 clones, with 87% as singletons. Material for sequencing was peripheral blood. The receptors here all came from a human donor in a cohort sampled during active COVID-19. The donor label of this sample is uncertain.

The V and J genes are TRBV6-6 and TRBJ2-2; weak D call: TRBD2 (5 bases). Germline V lookup: CDR1 MNHNY, CDR2 SVGAGI (reference sequence). Trimming cost V 0 bases and J 6 bases, with 8 bases left between them. The CDR3 sequence is 14 residues long. The CDR3 DNA reads as TGTGCCAGCAGTTACTCTGGACTGGCCGGGGAGCTGTTTTTT. Translated: CASSYSGLAGELFF.

This clone appeared once. V and J are TRBV5-4 and TRBJ2-7, with 7 nucleotides matching TRBD1. This CDR3 contains 14 residues. CDR1 is SGHNT and CDR2 is YYREEE in the germline V gene (reference sequence). Trimming took 4 bases from V and 2 from J; bases not matched to a gene: 6. The CDR3 is CASSLGQEPYEQYF. CDR3 bases: TGTGCCAGCAGCCTAGGACAGGAGCCCTACGAGCAGTACTTC.